Detailed here is one T cell receptor (beta chain). Its antigen is not known. Tumor tissue was taken before any definitive surgery or chemotherapy was given. The protocol was immunoSEQ multiplex PCR, while the TCRdb copy is restricted to in-frame clones and leaves out a portion. Among about 4,300 clones listed, 70% to 80% were seen once. This specimen belongs to a study of high-grade serous ovarian cancer treatment subgroups. Looking at the study overall: Mean per sample: approximately 13,000 reads, about 7,000 unique TCR beta rearrangements. General study points: TCR relatedness rose with neoantigen level and trended with mutation load. Different patients shared almost no repertoire; same-patient tumors shared about 0.11 to 0.85.

The sequence was obtained from a human donor with high-grade serous ovarian cancer. Sequencing was performed on tumor tissue.

CDR3: CATSRDPGTNFYEQYV. CDR3 nucleotide sequence: TGTGCCACCAGCAGAGATCCCGGGACTAACTTCTACGAGCAGTACGTC. The chain employs TRBV15 and TRBJ2-7, with 7 bases fitting TRBD2. Germline V CDR1 and CDR2: LNHNV, YYDKDF (reference sequence). This CDR3 region has 16 residues. J lost 3 bases, V lost 0 bases, and 8 bases had no gene match.